The 25 T cell receptor beta chains below were found in one sample sequenced in a study of blood T cell repertoires in COVID-19. Profiling relied on immunoSEQ multiplex PCR, and the TCRdb table lists in-frame clones only, not all of them. The sample includes around 620,000 clones, around 90% of them seen just once. Input material: peripheral blood. The receptors were gathered from a woman aged 18-29 years with acute or convalescent COVID-19.

The rearrangement links TRBV5-1 to TRBJ1-2, with 8 bases aligning to TRBD1. There are 14 residues in the CDR3. V lost 4 bases, J lost 5 bases, and 7 bases stayed unmatched. The germline CDR1 and CDR2 sequences are SGHRS and YFSETQ. CDR3 protein: CASSPGQGPYGYTF. The DNA for the CDR3 is TGCGCCAGCAGCCCCGGACAGGGCCCTTATGGCTACACCTTC. The complete variable domain, with remaining parts taken from reference TRBV5-1 and TRBJ1-2, reads KAGVTQTPRYLIKTRGQQVTLSCSPISGHRSVSWYQQTPGQGLQFLFEYFSETQRNKGNFPGRFSGRQFSNSRSEMNVSTLELGDSALYLCASSPGQGPYGYTFGSGTRLTVV.

V usage is TRBV13 and J usage is TRBJ1-3; TRBD1 agrees at 7 bases. After removal of 4 bases from V and 2 bases from J, the junction contained 2 bases not matched to a gene. CDR1 and CDR2 (germline): PRHDT, FYEKMQ (reference sequence). CDR3 length: 14 residues. CDR3 nucleotides: TGTGCCAGCAGCTCTGACAGGGCTGGAAACACCATATATTTT. This encodes CASSSDRAGNTIYF. Drawing the rest from reference TRBV13 and TRBJ1-3, the complete variable domain is AAGVIQSPRHLIKEKRETATLKCYPIPRHDTVYWYQQGPGQDPQFLISFYEKMQSDKGSIPDRFSAQQFSDYHSELNMSSLELGDSALYFCASSSDRAGNTIYFGEGSWLTVV.

The gene calls are TRBV11-2 and TRBJ1-1; 8 bases line up with TRBD1. The V segment lost 3 bases and the J segment 1 base; nucleotides outside the gene matches: 10. The CDR3 sequence is 17 residues long. Looked up from germline, CDR1 is SGHAT and CDR2 is FQNNGV. The CDR3 loop is CASSFADRGTRNTEAFF. The DNA for the CDR3 is TGTGCCAGCAGCTTTGCCGACAGGGGAACGAGGAACACTGAAGCTTTCTTT.

V usage is TRBV6-2 or TRBV6-3 and J usage is TRBJ1-2; TRBD1 agrees at 8 bases. Trimming cost V 6 bases and J 4 bases; bases outside gene matches: 10. This CDR3 spans 15 amino acids. Germline CDR1 is MNHEY and CDR2 is SVGEGT. The CDR3 nucleotides read TGTGCCAGCAGCCTCACGGACAGGGATGTCTATGGCTACACCTTC. Translating it yields CASSLTDRDVYGYTF.

V and J are TRBV30 and TRBJ1-5, with a weak D call TRBD1 (5 bases). V was clipped by 1 base and J by 0 bases, with 22 bases between them. CDR3 size: 19 residues. Germline V gives CDR1 GTSNPN, CDR2 SVGIG (reference sequence). In DNA, the CDR3 is TGTGCCTGGAGTGCAGGGAGCGGGCATGGACGGGATAGCAATCAGCCCCAGCATTTT. This sequence encodes CAWSAGSGHGRDSNQPQHF.

The genes are TRBV27 and TRBJ1-2; a weak D match, TRBD1 (6 bases). This CDR3 comprises 16 residues. From germline, CDR1 is MNHEY and CDR2 SMNVEV (reference sequence). V was cut by 5 bases and J by 8 bases, with 24 bases left in between. The DNA of the CDR3 is TGTGCCAGCAGTGGGTGGACAGACCGCTCGTCGAGGGGCTACACCTTC. Its translation is CASSGWTDRSSRGYTF.

This rearrangement joins TRBV7-6 to TRBJ1-6; possible D gene TRBD1, 6 bases. Between the trimmed V and J ends, which lost 2 bases and 6 bases, there was a span of 11 bases. The CDR3 has 15 residues. Germline CDR1 is SGHVS and CDR2 is FNYEAQ. The CDR3 nucleotides read TGTGCCAGCAGCTTAAGGGGACACCTTAATTCACCCCTCCACTTT. It yields the protein CASSLRGHLNSPLHF.

Here the CDR3 reads CASSGREGETQYF. CDR3 coding DNA: TGTGCCAGCAGTGGCAGGGAGGGGGAGACCCAGTACTTC. The chain links TRBV6-6 to TRBJ2-5; 7 bases align to TRBD2. CDR1 and CDR2 from the germline V gene are MNHNY and SVGAGI (reference sequence). The CDR3 loop spans 13 amino acids. V trimming: 5 bases; J trimming: 5 bases; junction bases outside the gene matches: 5.

CDR3 amino acids: CASSSGGGAFGYTF. In DNA, the CDR3 is TGTGCCAGCAGCTCCGGAGGGGGCGCTTTTGGCTACACCTTC. J is TRBJ1-2 and V is TRBV5-4; TRBD1 matches 7 bases. The germline gives CDR1 SGHNT, CDR2 YYREEE (reference sequence). Trimming removed 3 bases from V and 7 bases from J; junction bases left unmatched: 9. This CDR3 has 14 amino acids.

V gene TRBV6-6 combines with J gene TRBJ1-2, with TRBD1 as a possible D gene (6 bases). The germline CDR1 and CDR2 sequences are MNHNY and SVGAGI (reference sequence). V lost 4 bases to trimming and J lost 8 bases, with 14 bases between them. This CDR3 has 13 residues. CDR3 bases: TGTGCCAGCAGTTCCCCGCCAGGGGAAGGCTACACCTTC. Its translation is CASSSPPGEGYTF.

This chain connects TRBV28 to TRBJ1-1; D is perhaps TRBD1 (5 bases). The CDR3 spans 13 residues. Germline V gene data show CDR1 as MDHEN and CDR2 as SYDVKM. Trimming cost V 7 bases and J 6 bases, with 15 bases left between them. The DNA of the CDR3 is TGTGCCAGCACCGTAGGGGCCGGTCCTGAAGCTTTCTTT. It encodes CASTVGAGPEAFF.

The chain has TRBV2 and TRBJ2-1, with 10 nucleotides matching TRBD2. V dropped 3 bases and J dropped 2; count of bases not matched to a gene: 13. The germline CDR1 and CDR2 sequences are SNHLY and FYNNEI. CDR3 length: 19 amino acids. CDR3 sequence reads: CASSDGALWTSGTYNEQFF. CDR3 DNA sequence: TGTGCCAGCAGTGATGGCGCCCTCTGGACTAGCGGAACCTACAATGAGCAGTTCTTC. The full variable domain, its missing parts supplied by reference TRBV2 and TRBJ2-1, is EPEVTQTPSHQVTQMGQEVILRCVPISNHLYFYWYRQILGQKVEFLVSFYNNEISEKSEIFDDQFSVERPDGSNFTLKIRSTKLEDSAMYFCASSDGALWTSGTYNEQFFGPGTRLTVL.

The chain links TRBV27 to TRBJ2-7; 9 bases align to TRBD1. Germline V lookup: CDR1 MNHEY, CDR2 SMNVEV (reference sequence). The CDR3 runs to 13 residues. V trimming: 2 bases; J trimming: 7 bases; junction bases outside the gene matches: 3. Here the CDR3 DNA reads TGTGCCAGCAGTTTAGGGACAGGGTATGAGCAGTACTTC. This sequence encodes CASSLGTGYEQYF.

The CDR3 loop is CASSDSGNPLGYGYTF. The DNA of the CDR3 is TGTGCCAGCAGTGATTCAGGGAATCCTCTTGGCTATGGCTACACCTTC. This chain joins TRBV5-8 and TRBJ1-2, with D tentatively TRBD1 (5 bases). The germline V gene has CDR1 SGHTS and CDR2 YDEGEE. Trimming removed 5 bases at V and 4 bases at J, with 21 bases between. This CDR3 has 16 residues. The full variable domain, in which reference TRBV5-8 and TRBJ1-2 provide the parts outside the CDR3, is EAGVTQSPTHLIKTRGQQATLRCSPISGHTSVYWYQQALGLGLQFLLWYDEGEERNRGNFPPRFSGRQFPNYSSELNVNALELEDSALYLCASSDSGNPLGYGYTFGSGTRLTVV.

The V and J genes are TRBV6-1 and TRBJ2-5, with D perhaps TRBD1 (6 bases). The germline V and J ends were trimmed by 1 base and 5 bases, with 14 bases remaining between them. Germline V gene sequence: CDR1 MNHNS, CDR2 SASEGT. The CDR3 consists of 15 residues. The CDR3 DNA is TGTGCCAGCAGTGAAGAAGGTTACCAGGGGGAGACCCAGTACTTC. Amino acid sequence: CASSEEGYQGETQYF.

The CDR3 DNA reads as TGTGCCAGCACGTCCCAGGCCTCCCTTGAAGCTTTCTTT. It specifies CASTSQASLEAFF. The genes are TRBV2 and TRBJ1-1; no reliable D call. The CDR3 has 13 amino acids. The germline V gene encodes CDR1 SNHLY and CDR2 FYNNEI. The ends were cut back, 7 bases at V and 7 bases at J, with 16 bases in the middle.

The chain has TRBV27 and TRBJ1-5; D gene unclear. V lost 4 bases and J 4 bases, leaving 8 bases between the germline ends. The CDR3 is made up of 13 amino acids. The germline gives CDR1 MNHEY, CDR2 SMNVEV (reference sequence). The CDR3 bases are TGTGCCAGCAGTTCCCGTTCGAATCAGCCCCAGCATTTT. It translates to CASSSRSNQPQHF.

The V gene is TRBV10-2, the J gene TRBJ2-1; D might be TRBD2 (6 bases). The V end lost 4 bases, the J end lost 6 bases, and 13 bases lay between the germline ends. The V gene's germline CDR1 is WSHSY and CDR2 SAAADI. CDR3 length: 14 residues. CDR3 DNA sequence: TGCGCCAGCAGTGTGAGCGGGTTCCTCAATGAGCAGTTCTTC. Translated: CASSVSGFLNEQFF.

V usage is TRBV19 and J usage is TRBJ1-1; TRBD1 matches at 7 bases. CDR1 is LNHDA, CDR2 SQIVND, per germline (reference sequence). The CDR3 has 11 residues. V trimming: 10 bases; J trimming: 7 bases; junction bases outside the gene matches: 6. DNA for the CDR3: TGTGCCACAGGGGGACCCCATGAAGCTTTCTTT. Encoded protein: CATGGPHEAFF.

V is TRBV12-3 or TRBV12-4 and J is TRBJ1-2; TRBD1 agrees at 10 bases. CDR3 length: 13 amino acids. The V and J ends lost 4 bases and 6 bases, in that order; junction bases with no gene match: 2. The CDR3 protein is CASSWGTGDGYTF. CDR3 bases: TGTGCCAGCAGTTGGGGGACAGGGGATGGCTACACCTTC.

The rearrangement joins TRBV6-5 to TRBJ2-7; 7 bases are a match to TRBD1. Germline V lookup: CDR1 MNHEY, CDR2 SVGAGI. V dropped 0 bases and J dropped 5; count of bases not matched to a gene: 1. The CDR3 sequence is 13 residues long. The chain's CDR3 is CASSYSGGNEQYF. DNA for the CDR3: TGTGCCAGCAGTTACTCAGGGGGCAACGAGCAGTACTTC.

The CDR3 sequence is CAISRASGGAEETQYF. CDR3 nucleotide sequence: TGTGCCATCAGTAGGGCTAGCGGGGGGGCAGAAGAGACCCAGTACTTC. V is TRBV10-3 and J is TRBJ2-5; the match to TRBD2 covers 12 bases. V lost 5 bases and J lost 3; bases outside the gene matches: 7. CDR3 length: 16 residues. Germline V lookup: CDR1 ENHRY, CDR2 SYGVKD.

This chain connects TRBV5-5 to TRBJ1-2, with 7 nucleotides matching TRBD1. Germline lookup yields CDR1 SGHKS and CDR2 YYEKEE (reference sequence). The ends lost 0 bases at V and 7 bases at J; junction bases unmatched: 6. The CDR3 has 14 residues. CDR3 nucleotides: TGTGCCAGCAGCTTGGACAGGGGAGGCTCTGGCTACACCTTC. Its translation: CASSLDRGGSGYTF.

This chain connects TRBV30 to TRBJ2-2; D uncertain. Germline V gene lookup returns CDR1 GTSNPN and CDR2 SVGIG (reference sequence). Trimming cost V 2 bases and J 3 bases, with 10 bases left between them. The CDR3 is made up of 14 amino acids. In nucleotides, the CDR3 is TGTGCCTGGAGTTTAACACGCTACACCGGGGAGCTGTTTTTT. As protein: CAWSLTRYTGELFF.

This clone was recorded only once. The chain employs TRBV27 and TRBJ2-3; D not certain. The CDR3 covers 15 residues. V lost 1 base to trimming and J lost 2 bases, with 10 bases between them. Germline-derived CDR1 and CDR2 are MNHEY and SMNVEV (reference sequence). CDR3 amino acids: CASSLWSGPTDTQYF. The CDR3 DNA follows: TGTGCCAGCAGTTTATGGTCAGGTCCCACAGATACGCAGTATTTT.